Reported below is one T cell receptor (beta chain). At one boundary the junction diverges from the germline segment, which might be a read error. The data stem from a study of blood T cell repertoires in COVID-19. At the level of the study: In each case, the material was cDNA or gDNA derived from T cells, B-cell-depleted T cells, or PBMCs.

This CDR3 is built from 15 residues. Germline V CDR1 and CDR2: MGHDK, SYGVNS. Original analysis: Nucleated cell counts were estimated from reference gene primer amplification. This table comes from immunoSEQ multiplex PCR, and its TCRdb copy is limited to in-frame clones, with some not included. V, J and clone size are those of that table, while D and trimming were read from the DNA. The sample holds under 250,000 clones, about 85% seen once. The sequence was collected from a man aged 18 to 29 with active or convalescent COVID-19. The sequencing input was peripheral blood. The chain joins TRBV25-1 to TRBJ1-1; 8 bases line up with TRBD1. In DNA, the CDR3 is TGTGCCAGCAGTGCAACGACAGGGGTGAAGACTGAAGCTTTCTTT. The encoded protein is CASSATTGVKTEAFF.